This TCR beta chain originates from a study of CD4+ T cells in melanoma. General study findings and limits: CD8+ T cell, macrophage and B cell function reportedly correlated with neoantigen-specific CD4+ T cells. Reportedly, melanoma neoantigen-specific CD4+ T cells showed varied differentiation states.

There are a few counts of this clone. The antigen is undetermined. Generated by immunoSEQ multiplex PCR, the TCRdb table keeps only in-frame clones and is missing some. The data show 7,500 to 9,500 clones, 70% to 80% seen once. The sample taken for sequencing was cells from a culture (not recorded whether cultured in vitro). This receptor was taken from a human donor with melanoma.

This chain's CDR3 is CASSQATGDGYGYTF. In nucleotides, the CDR3 is TGTGCCAGCAGCCAAGCCACAGGGGATGGCTATGGCTACACCTTC. The gene calls are TRBV4-2 and TRBJ1-2; TRBD1 matches at 7 bases. Germline loops: CDR1 LGHNA, CDR2 YNFKEQ. The V segment lost 1 base and the J segment 4 bases; nucleotides outside the gene matches: 6. CDR3 length: 15 residues.